This T cell receptor beta chain was sequenced in a study of blood T cell repertoires in COVID-19. The overall study: COVID-19 samples from acute and convalescent phases originated in the United States, Italy and Spain. T cells, B-cell-depleted T cells, or PBMCs provided the cDNA or gDNA that served as material.

Sequenced by immunoSEQ multiplex PCR; TCRdb stores in-frame clones only, minus some. The sample lists around 240,000 clones, 83% occurring once. The CDR3 extends over 11 amino acids. V lost 6 bases and J 4 bases, leaving 6 bases between the germline ends. The sequence derives from a woman between 50 and 59 years old with acute or convalescent COVID-19. The sample consisted of peripheral blood. The V call is TRBV12-3 or TRBV12-4, the J call TRBJ1-2; no clear D gene. The CDR3 coding sequence is TGTGCCAGCAGCGAGAGCTATGGCTACACCTTC. Translation: CASSESYGYTF.